The 28 T cell receptor beta chains presented below share a single source sample, sequenced in a study of CD8+ T cells in alopecia areata. RNA was extracted and reverse transcribed into cDNA as the sequencing template. This table comes from immunoSEQ multiplex PCR, and its TCRdb copy is limited to in-frame clones, with some not included. The sample shows 90,000 to 120,000 clones, less than 90% of them seen only once. The treatment is: oral pan-JAK inhibitor, 5-10 mg twice daily. Sequenced here: CD8+ T cells sorted from blood, sampled at week 24, from a patient treated with tofacitinib. Receptors originate from a human donor with alopecia areata.

This clone showed up just once. V is TRBV5-1 and J is TRBJ2-1, with 9 bases lining up with TRBD1. Unmatched junction bases numbered 5, after V lost 4 bases and J lost 6 bases. CDR1 and CDR2 (germline): SGHRS, YFSETQ. This CDR3 has 14 amino acids. The CDR3 spells CASSLGTGTNEQFF. In DNA form, the CDR3 reads TGCGCCAGCAGCCTCGGGACAGGGACCAATGAGCAGTTCTTC.

This clone showed up just once. V usage is TRBV25-1 and J usage is TRBJ1-2; a weak D match, TRBD1 (6 bases). Germline values: CDR1 MGHDK, CDR2 SYGVNS. Trimming took 0 bases from V and 4 from J, leaving 12 bases between them. This CDR3 has 15 residues. The CDR3 DNA sequence: TGTGCCAGCAGTGAATATCAGGACAGCTTCTATGGCTACACCTTC. Translation gives CASSEYQDSFYGYTF.

The chain recombines TRBV27 with TRBJ1-5; unclear D gene. The CDR3 contains 13 residues. Germline CDR1 MNHEY, CDR2 SMNVEV (reference sequence). V was clipped by 2 bases and J by 5 bases, with 7 bases between them. The CDR3 nucleotides read TGTGCCAGCAGTTTAGATTCCTATCAGCCCCAGCATTTT. This translates into CASSLDSYQPQHF.

The genes are TRBV7-2 and TRBJ2-5; TRBD1 aligns across 7 bases. The CDR3 spans 16 residues. Per germline, CDR1 SGHTA and CDR2 FQGNSA. V gave up 5 bases and J gave up 0 bases; unmatched junction bases: 9. For the CDR3, the DNA is TGTGCCAGCAGCACCCGGACAGGCTCGTACCAAGAGACCCAGTACTTC. Its translation is CASSTRTGSYQETQYF.

This clone was seen once. J is TRBJ2-5 and V is TRBV6-5; D might be TRBD2 (5 bases). There are 14 residues in the CDR3. V was shortened by 2 bases and J by 2 bases, with 9 bases between the two germline ends. CDR1 and CDR2 from the germline V gene are MNHEY and SVGAGI. CDR3 nucleotide sequence: TGTGCCAGCAGTTACGGGAGACTTCAAGAGACCCAGTACTTC. Amino acids: CASSYGRLQETQYF.

This clone was seen more than once but under ten times. The chain combines TRBV11-2 with TRBJ2-7; D is unclear. This CDR3 region has 18 residues. Germline V lookup: CDR1 SGHAT, CDR2 FQNNGV. V lost 1 base to trimming and J lost 2 bases, with 21 bases between them. CDR3 bases: TGTGCCAGCAGCTTAGTTTTTTCGGGCGACTCCACCGCCTACGAGCAGTACTTC. It yields the protein CASSLVFSGDSTAYEQYF.

This clone occurred a few times. The gene calls are TRBV4-1 and TRBJ2-2; D tentatively fits TRBD1 or TRBD2 (5 bases each). CDR1 and CDR2 from the germline V gene are MGHRA and YSYEKL. CDR3 size: 16 residues. V was trimmed by 7 bases and J by 1 base, leaving 16 bases between them. CDR3 DNA: TGCGCCAGCACCCCCGCCGGGGCGAAGAACACCGGGGAGCTGTTTTTT. Protein product: CASTPAGAKNTGELFF.

As to this clone: This sample includes further DNA sequences coding for the same CDR3. The J gene is TRBJ2-7, the V gene TRBV11-2; D not certain. The CDR3 consists of 11 residues. The V gene lost 3 bases and the J gene lost 3 bases, with 3 bases spanning the gap. Germline V gene data show CDR1 as SGHAT and CDR2 as FQNNGV. The CDR3 nucleotides read TGTGCCAGCAGCTTTAACTACGAGCAGTACTTC. It yields the protein CASSFNYEQYF.

The chain has TRBV4-2 and TRBJ2-7, with a tentative D call TRBD1 (5 bases). There are 14 residues in the CDR3. CDR1 is LGHNA, CDR2 YNFKEQ, per germline. Trimming removed 1 base from V and 5 bases from J, with 12 bases in between. The CDR3 loop reads CASSQAVLGDEQYF. The CDR3 region has the DNA TGTGCCAGCAGCCAAGCCGTCTTAGGGGACGAGCAGTACTTC.

The chain is built from TRBV25-1 and TRBJ1-5, with D uncertain. The CDR3 has 11 amino acids. Trimming cost V 4 bases and J 5 bases, with 3 bases left between them. Germline CDR1 MGHDK, CDR2 SYGVNS. The CDR3 DNA is TGTGCCAGCAGTGGATATCAGCCCCAGCATTTT. This gives the protein CASSGYQPQHF.

This chain links TRBV13 with TRBJ2-1, with D possibly TRBD1 on 5 matching bases. V was cut by 5 bases and J by 10 bases, with 9 bases left in between. The CDR3 loop spans 11 amino acids. The germline V gene has CDR1 PRHDT and CDR2 FYEKMQ (reference sequence). The CDR3 nucleotides are TGTGCCAGCAGCAACCGACAGGAGCAGTTCTTC. Encoded protein: CASSNRQEQFF.

Only a few counts were recorded for this clone. The chain combines TRBV6-5 with TRBJ2-3; D is undetermined. This CDR3 comprises 12 residues. Trimming pared 6 bases from V and 5 bases from J, leaving 9 bases between. CDR1 and CDR2 (germline): MNHEY, SVGAGI. The CDR3 sequence is CASSLLGDTQYF. The CDR3 nucleotides are TGTGCCAGCAGCCTACTCGGAGATACGCAGTATTTT.

The chain uses TRBV5-6 and TRBJ2-1; 7 bases align to TRBD2. After removal of 0 bases from V and 8 bases from J, the junction contained 2 bases not matched to a gene. The CDR3 has 13 residues. In germline, CDR1 is SGHDT, CDR2 YYEEEE. The CDR3 sequence: CASSLGEGHEQFF. CDR3 bases: TGTGCCAGCAGCTTGGGGGAGGGCCATGAGCAGTTCTTC.

The rearrangement links TRBV4-1 to TRBJ2-5; 7 nucleotides align to TRBD1. Germline V gives CDR1 MGHRA, CDR2 YSYEKL. This CDR3 is built from 16 residues. Trimming removed 4 bases from V and 5 bases from J; junction bases left unmatched: 13. As DNA, the CDR3 is TGCGCCAGCAGCCCAGGACCCGGGACAGCCCGGGAGACCCAGTACTTC. Amino acid sequence: CASSPGPGTARETQYF.

The rearrangement uses TRBV7-2 and TRBJ2-5; 9 bases fit TRBD2. Trimming removed 1 base from V and 1 base from J; junction bases left unmatched: 4. This CDR3 is built from 16 residues. Looked up from germline, CDR1 is SGHTA and CDR2 is FQGNSA. CDR3 in DNA: TGTGCCAGCAGCTTAGTTGGCGGGGGGGTCCAAGAGACCCAGTACTTC. This gives the protein CASSLVGGGVQETQYF.

This clone was counted a few times. This rearrangement joins TRBV12-5 to TRBJ1-5; no clear D. V lost 9 bases, J lost 0 bases, and 12 bases lay in between. The CDR3 consists of 14 residues. Germline lookup yields CDR1 LGHNT and CDR2 FRNRAP. CDR3 in amino acids: CASALKASNQPQHF. CDR3 in DNA: TGTGCTAGCGCACTAAAGGCTAGCAATCAGCCCCAGCATTTT.

This sequence joins TRBV11-2 and TRBJ2-3; D might be TRBD1 (6 bases). V lost 2 bases, J lost 0 bases, and 12 bases lay in between. The CDR3 is 16 amino acids. Germline V gene lookup returns CDR1 SGHAT and CDR2 FQNNGV. This CDR3 reads CASSLLPGESTDTQYF. As DNA, the CDR3 is TGTGCCAGCAGCTTACTACCAGGGGAAAGCACAGATACGCAGTATTTT.

This rearrangement joins TRBV16 to TRBJ2-1; the D is unclear. Trimming stripped 0 bases from V and 7 bases from J, with 10 bases between. This CDR3 has 14 amino acids. Germline V lookup: CDR1 KGHSY, CDR2 FQNENV. The CDR3 bases are TGTGCCAGCAGCCAATCATGGGGAAGTAATGAGCAGTTCTTC. Protein product: CASSQSWGSNEQFF.

The V call is TRBV7-9, the J call TRBJ1-6; tentative D call: TRBD1 (5 bases). Trimming pared 5 bases from V and 13 bases from J, leaving 15 bases between. Germline lookup yields CDR1 SEHNR and CDR2 FQNEAQ (reference sequence). This CDR3 spans 13 amino acids. The CDR3 DNA follows: TGTGCCAGCAGCCCGGGGGGTTTAGGGCCCCTCCACTTT. This codes for CASSPGGLGPLHF.

This clone was picked up a small number of times. J is TRBJ2-1 and V is TRBV5-1; unclear D gene. Trimming stripped 1 base from V and 4 bases from J, with 12 bases between. Germline CDR1 is SGHRS and CDR2 is YFSETQ. The CDR3 is 15 amino acids. In nucleotides, the CDR3 is TGCGCCAGCAGCTTGAGGCCAGAGAGTTACAATGAGCAGTTCTTC. This codes for CASSLRPESYNEQFF.

The rearrangement uses TRBV19 and TRBJ2-4, with D uncertain. The CDR3 totals 11 residues. V lost 2 bases and J lost 8, with 4 bases in between. Germline V gives CDR1 LNHDA, CDR2 SQIVND (reference sequence). The CDR3 region is CASSIRDIQYF. Here the CDR3 DNA reads TGTGCCAGTAGTATAAGGGACATTCAGTACTTC.

CDR3 loop: CASSHPEGFHPDTQYF. The DNA for the CDR3 is TGCGCCAGCAGCCACCCCGAGGGATTCCACCCAGATACGCAGTATTTT. V is TRBV4-1 and J is TRBJ2-3; D might be TRBD2 (5 bases). V lost 3 bases, J lost 4 bases, and 17 bases lay in between. This CDR3 contains 16 residues. Germline CDR1 and CDR2: MGHRA and YSYEKL.

In DNA form, the CDR3 reads TGCAGCGCGAACCAGGAACCTGAAGCTTTCTTT. Translating it yields CSANQEPEAFF. The chain combines TRBV29-1 with TRBJ1-1; D not resolved. Per germline, CDR1 SQVTM and CDR2 ANQGSEA. Trimming pared 7 bases from V and 6 bases from J, leaving 12 bases between. CDR3 length: 11 residues.

The rearrangement uses TRBV14 and TRBJ1-6; D is ambiguous. The CDR3 is made up of 17 amino acids. From germline, CDR1 is SGHDN and CDR2 FVKESK. The germline V and J ends were trimmed by 0 bases and 6 bases, with 15 bases remaining between them. The CDR3 bases are TGTGCCAGCAGCCAAGAGAGTATGGGAAGACTTAATTCACCCCTCCACTTT. It specifies CASSQESMGRLNSPLHF.

The chain is built from TRBV30 and TRBJ2-1; perhaps TRBD2 as D (5 bases). Germline V gene lookup returns CDR1 GTSNPN and CDR2 SVGIG (reference sequence). V was clipped by 3 bases and J by 8 bases, with 14 bases between them. This CDR3 is 13 amino acids long. The CDR3 nucleotides are TGTGCCTGGAGAGGACCCGGACTCGATGAGCAGTTCTTC. Its translation is CAWRGPGLDEQFF.

CDR3 sequence: CASSQDWTYGYTF. CDR3 nucleotide sequence: TGCGCCAGCAGCCAAGATTGGACCTATGGCTACACCTTC. V gene TRBV4-3 combines with J gene TRBJ1-2; D not certain. Between the trimmed V and J ends, which lost 0 bases and 4 bases, there was a span of 6 bases. CDR1 is LGHNA, CDR2 YSLEER, per germline. CDR3 length: 13 amino acids.

The chain joins TRBV29-1 to TRBJ2-6; TRBD1 matches 7 bases. The CDR3 loop spans 17 amino acids. The germline V gene has CDR1 SQVTM and CDR2 ANQGSEA. Unmatched junction bases numbered 10, after V lost 3 bases and J lost 2 bases. CDR3 sequence (DNA): TGCAGCGTTGAGACAGGGCTTGAATCGCCTGGGGCCAACGTCCTGACTTTC. Amino acids: CSVETGLESPGANVLTF.

The J gene is TRBJ2-7, the V gene TRBV7-9; D might be TRBD1 (6 bases). CDR1 and CDR2 from the germline V gene are SEHNR and FQNEAQ (reference sequence). V dropped 5 bases and J dropped 7 bases, with 18 bases sitting between them. This CDR3 is 14 amino acids long. The CDR3 region has the DNA TGTGCCAGCAGCCCTTGGGACAACCCGGGGGAGCAGTACTTC. Amino acid sequence: CASSPWDNPGEQYF.